What follows are 32 T cell receptor beta chains derived from one specimen sequenced in a study of identical twins. TCRdb reprocessed the 5' RACE reads via MiXCR and lists one record per CDR3 protein. This table holds around 230,000 distinct CDR3 sequences, about a tenth found once. Sample: memory (CD45RO+) T cells sorted from blood. Receptors originate from a woman aged 18-30 years in good health.

This clonotype was detected a few times. This rearrangement joins TRBV28 to TRBJ1-2, with D unresolved. Germline V lookup: CDR1 MDHEN, CDR2 SYDVKM. Trimming stripped 6 bases from V and 11 bases from J, with 16 bases between. The CDR3 length is 12 residues. CDR3 DNA: TGTGCCAGCAGCCTTAGGACCCGGATGTACACCTTC. Its protein is CASSLRTRMYTF.

The gene calls are TRBV9 and TRBJ2-7; 8 bases align to TRBD2. V gave up 0 bases and J gave up 1 base; unmatched junction bases: 3. Germline V gene lookup returns CDR1 SGDLS and CDR2 YYNGEE. The CDR3 consists of 15 residues. The CDR3 sequence: CASSVEGTRSYEQYF. The CDR3 nucleotides are TGTGCCAGCAGCGTAGAAGGGACTAGATCCTACGAGCAGTACTTC.

This clonotype was recorded a few times. The rearrangement joins TRBV6-4 to TRBJ2-3; 12 bases are a match to TRBD2. CDR3 length equals 14 residues. Germline V gene data show CDR1 as MRHNA and CDR2 as SNTAGT. J was trimmed by 6 bases and V by 5 bases; bases with no gene match: 3. The CDR3 DNA reads as TGTGCCAGCAGTCGGGGGACTAGCGGGGATACGCAGTATTTT. This encodes CASSRGTSGDTQYF.

V and J are TRBV4-2 and TRBJ1-1; maybe TRBD1 (5 bases). Germline CDR1 is LGHNA and CDR2 is YNFKEQ. CDR3 length equals 14 residues. V was clipped by 3 bases and J by 1 base, with 9 bases between them. CDR3 amino acids: CASSQQTENTEAFF. The CDR3 DNA follows: TGTGCCAGCAGCCAGCAGACAGAGAACACTGAAGCTTTCTTT.

This clonotype appeared a few times. This rearrangement joins TRBV5-6 to TRBJ2-5; 10 positions match TRBD2. Germline lookup yields CDR1 SGHDT and CDR2 YYEEEE. Trimming at V came to 2 bases and at J to 3 bases, leaving 7 bases not matched to a gene. CDR3 length: 16 residues. The CDR3, as DNA: TGTGCCAGCAGCTTCCTAGCGGGAGACGGGAAAGAGACCCAGTACTTC. It codes for CASSFLAGDGKETQYF.

This clonotype was observed a handful of times. The gene calls are TRBV20-1 and TRBJ2-1; D gene ambiguous. The CDR3 has 10 residues. CDR1 is DFQATT, CDR2 SNEGSKA, per germline (reference sequence). V lost 3 bases to trimming and J lost 10 bases, with 7 bases between them. The CDR3 DNA sequence: TGCAGTGCTAGTAGCAGGGAGCAGTTCTTC. This translates into CSASSREQFF.

This chain uses TRBV25-1 with TRBJ1-2; D is unclear. V was cut by 1 base and J by 6 bases, with 9 bases left in between. This CDR3 spans 13 amino acids. Germline lookup yields CDR1 MGHDK and CDR2 SYGVNS. CDR3 residues: CASSELGSHGYTF. Here the CDR3 DNA reads TGTGCCAGCAGTGAATTGGGGAGCCATGGCTACACCTTC.

This clonotype was picked up a small number of times. The chain couples TRBV7-9 to TRBJ2-3, with TRBD2 identical over 9 bases. Trimming took 3 bases from V and 5 from J; bases not matched to a gene: 6. This CDR3 is built from 15 residues. Germline lookup yields CDR1 SEHNR and CDR2 FQNEAQ (reference sequence). CDR3 in amino acids: CASSFGAGGQDTQYF. CDR3 DNA: TGTGCCAGCAGCTTCGGGGCGGGGGGGCAAGATACGCAGTATTTT.

This clonotype has only a few counts. CDR3 sequence reads: CSVAGGEEGEQYF. CDR3 coding DNA: TGCAGCGTAGCTGGGGGCGAGGAGGGCGAGCAGTACTTC. This rearrangement joins TRBV29-1 to TRBJ2-7, with D perhaps TRBD1 or TRBD2 (6 bases each). CDR3 length: 13 amino acids. The germline gives CDR1 SQVTM, CDR2 ANQGSEA. The V end was cut by 6 bases, the J end by 6 bases, with 18 bases between.

This clonotype was recorded a few times. The chain couples TRBV4-3 to TRBJ1-3; D remains ambiguous. Germline CDR1 is LGHNA and CDR2 is YSLEER. V lost 0 bases, J lost 4 bases, and 10 bases lay in between. This CDR3 region has 15 residues. The CDR3 DNA follows: TGCGCCAGCAGCCAAGATAAGGGCCGAGGAAACACCATATATTTT. Protein sequence: CASSQDKGRGNTIYF.

The chain carries TRBV5-1 and TRBJ2-3; no reliable D call. Trimming shortened V by 0 bases and J by 5 bases, and 10 bases separated the two germline ends. Per the germline V gene, CDR1 is SGHRS and CDR2 is YFSETQ. CDR3 size: 14 residues. CDR3: CASSLGRNGDTQYF. In DNA form, the CDR3 reads TGCGCCAGCAGCTTGGGGCGGAATGGAGATACGCAGTATTTT.

The chain is built from TRBV27 and TRBJ2-1; D may be TRBD2 (6 bases). Germline CDR1 and CDR2: MNHEY and SMNVEV (reference sequence). Trimming stripped 6 bases from V and 4 bases from J, with 16 bases between. This CDR3 has 15 residues. CDR3 in DNA: TGTGCCAGCAGCCCGACAACTAGCTTTTACAATGAGCAGTTCTTC. As protein: CASSPTTSFYNEQFF.

J is TRBJ2-7 and V is TRBV5-6, with TRBD1 matching over 7 bases. CDR3 length: 16 amino acids. In germline, CDR1 is SGHDT, CDR2 YYEEEE. V lost 0 bases and J lost 3; bases outside the gene matches: 9. CDR3 protein: CASSLAYRGPHYEQYF. The CDR3, as DNA: TGTGCCAGCAGCTTGGCTTACAGGGGCCCCCACTACGAGCAGTACTTC. Full variable domain (outside the CDR3, taken from reference TRBV5-6 and TRBJ2-7): DAGVTQSPTHLIKTRGQQVTLRCSPKSGHDTVSWYQQALGQGPQFIFQYYEEEERQRGNFPDRFSGHQFPNYSSELNVNALLLGDSALYLCASSLAYRGPHYEQYFGPGTRLTVT.

There are a few counts of this clonotype. The V and J genes are TRBV20-1 and TRBJ1-1; D not certain. Per germline, CDR1 DFQATT and CDR2 SNEGSKA (reference sequence). The CDR3 is 12 amino acids. The V and J ends lost 6 bases and 1 base respectively, with 9 bases between them. The CDR3 loop is CSAGPSNTEAFF. The DNA of the CDR3 is TGCAGTGCCGGACCTTCGAACACTGAAGCTTTCTTT.

This clonotype was counted ten times or more. The chain couples TRBV3-1 to TRBJ1-5; possible D gene TRBD1, 5 bases. V dropped 4 bases and J dropped 9 bases, with 19 bases sitting between them. Germline CDR1 and CDR2: LGHDT and YNNKEL (reference sequence). This CDR3 region has 15 residues. The CDR3 region has the DNA TGTGCCAGCAGCCGGGGGTCGGTGGTCAAGTCGCCCCAGCATTTT. Translation: CASSRGSVVKSPQHF. Based on the CDR3 plus reference TRBV3-1 and TRBJ1-5, the full variable domain is DTAVSQTPKYLVTQMGNDKSIKCEQNLGHDTMYWYKQDSKKFLKIMFSYNNKELIINETVPNRFSPKSPDKAHLNLHINSLELGDSAVYFCASSRGSVVKSPQHFGDGTRLSIL.

Only a few counts were recorded for this clonotype. The V call is TRBV20-1, the J call TRBJ2-7; D call uncertain. The CDR3 sequence is 13 residues long. Germline CDR1 DFQATT, CDR2 SNEGSKA (reference sequence). Trimming left V 3 bases short and J 2 bases short, with 11 bases between. This CDR3 reads CSASVGRPYEQYF. The CDR3, as DNA: TGCAGTGCTAGCGTTGGCAGACCCTACGAGCAGTACTTC.

This clonotype occurred a few times. The gene calls are TRBV11-2 and TRBJ2-5; D remains unclear. V lost 1 base and J 5 bases, leaving 8 bases between the germline ends. CDR1 and CDR2 (germline): SGHAT, FQNNGV. The CDR3 spans 13 residues. CDR3 protein: CASSLVRSETQYF. The CDR3, as DNA: TGTGCCAGCAGCTTAGTTCGCTCGGAGACCCAGTACTTC.

This clonotype turned up a few times. The chain uses TRBV20-1 and TRBJ2-7, with a tentative D call TRBD2 (6 bases). The CDR3 extends over 13 amino acids. Germline CDR1 DFQATT, CDR2 SNEGSKA (reference sequence). The ends were cut back, 3 bases at V and 2 bases at J, with 11 bases in the middle. The CDR3 DNA reads as TGCAGTGCTAGTACGGGGGACGCCTACGAGCAGTACTTC. Translating it yields CSASTGDAYEQYF.

This clonotype has only a few counts. This chain links TRBV24-1 with TRBJ2-5, with D possibly TRBD2 on 6 matching bases. Germline V gives CDR1 KGHDR, CDR2 SFDVKD. The CDR3 runs 13 residues. The ends were cut back, 6 bases at V and 5 bases at J, with 12 bases in the middle. In nucleotides, the CDR3 is TGTGCCACCAGTACTAGCCAGACGGAGACCCAGTACTTC. Translating it yields CATSTSQTETQYF.

Only a few counts were recorded for this clonotype. The rearrangement joins TRBV15 to TRBJ2-7; the D gene is possibly TRBD2 (5 bases). Germline CDR1 LNHNV, CDR2 YYDKDF (reference sequence). The length of the CDR3 is 16 residues. V lost 4 bases to trimming and J lost 3 bases, with 19 bases between them. CDR3 in amino acids: CATSTTGKHNDYEQYF. CDR3 DNA: TGTGCCACCAGCACCACGGGGAAACACAACGACTACGAGCAGTACTTC.

This clonotype appeared many times. CDR3 nucleotides: TGTGCCACAAGGCGGGCCTCTGAATCTAACTATGGCTACACCTTC. This sequence encodes CATRRASESNYGYTF. V usage is TRBV7-9 and J usage is TRBJ1-2, with D unclear. Germline lookup yields CDR1 SEHNR and CDR2 FQNEAQ (reference sequence). This CDR3 region has 15 residues. Trimming stripped 10 bases from V and 0 bases from J, with 18 bases between.

This clonotype was recorded many times. The chain combines TRBV7-2 with TRBJ1-1; a weak D match, TRBD1 (5 bases). The germline V gene encodes CDR1 SGHTA and CDR2 FQGNSA. This CDR3 spans 14 amino acids. V lost 5 bases and J lost 8, with 18 bases in between. Here the CDR3 reads CASSPRRDGLEAFF. CDR3 DNA sequence: TGTGCCAGCAGCCCCCGGAGGGACGGACTGGAAGCTTTCTTT.

This clonotype was seen many times. J is TRBJ1-5 and V is TRBV5-1; 7 bases fit TRBD1. The CDR3 is 13 residues long. Losses at the gene ends were 4 bases for V and 5 bases for J; bases not matched to a gene: 3. Germline CDR1 reads SGHRS; CDR2 reads YFSETQ. CDR3 in DNA: TGCGCCAGCAGCATCGGGACAGATCAGCCCCAGCATTTT. The encoded protein is CASSIGTDQPQHF.

This clonotype was seen at least ten times. CDR3 DNA sequence: TGTGCCAGCAGTATTATACAGGCAGATACGCAGTATTTT. It translates to CASSIIQADTQYF. The chain combines TRBV12-3 or TRBV12-4 with TRBJ2-3, with a possible D match to TRBD1 (5 bases). The CDR3 covers 13 residues. The germline V and J ends were trimmed by 5 bases and 4 bases, with 10 bases remaining between them.

This clonotype was seen at least ten times. The rearrangement uses TRBV20-1 and TRBJ2-1; perhaps D is TRBD1 or TRBD2 (5 bases each). Germline CDR1 is DFQATT and CDR2 is SNEGSKA (reference sequence). The germline V and J ends were trimmed by 1 base and 10 bases, with 17 bases remaining between them. This CDR3 has 14 residues. CDR3 sequence reads: CSARVTGPKGEQFF. The CDR3 nucleotides read TGCAGTGCTAGAGTCACGGGACCCAAAGGGGAGCAGTTCTTC.

This clonotype was seen more than once but under ten times. The chain has TRBV6-1 and TRBJ1-2; possible D gene TRBD1, 6 bases. Per the germline V gene, CDR1 is MNHNS and CDR2 is SASEGT. V dropped 6 bases and J dropped 5 bases, with 16 bases sitting between them. The CDR3 length is 14 residues. The CDR3 sequence: CASRRPSGDYGYTF. CDR3 nucleotide sequence: TGTGCCAGCAGGAGACCTTCAGGGGATTATGGCTACACCTTC.

This clonotype was seen ten or more times. The genes are TRBV5-1 and TRBJ2-2, with D possibly matching TRBD1 (6 bases). The CDR3 covers 16 residues. Germline V gene lookup returns CDR1 SGHRS and CDR2 YFSETQ. V shed 4 bases and J shed 0 bases, with 13 bases lying between them. CDR3 protein: CASSLPSGANTGELFF. CDR3 DNA sequence: TGCGCCAGCAGCCTCCCTTCAGGGGCGAACACCGGGGAGCTGTTTTTT.

This clonotype was detected a few times. This chain joins TRBV20-1 and TRBJ2-1; D ambiguous. Germline CDR1 DFQATT, CDR2 SNEGSKA (reference sequence). The germline V and J ends were trimmed by 6 bases and 6 bases, with 6 bases remaining between them. The CDR3 consists of 10 residues. CDR3 sequence reads: CSAYINEQFF. The CDR3 nucleotides are TGCAGTGCCTATATCAATGAGCAGTTCTTC.

This clonotype was found a few times. J is TRBJ2-3 and V is TRBV5-6, with 8 positions matching TRBD2. V lost 2 bases, J lost 5 bases, and 7 bases stayed unmatched. The germline V gene has CDR1 SGHDT and CDR2 YYEEEE. The CDR3 runs 15 residues. This CDR3 reads CASSLTGGGEDTQYF. The CDR3 bases are TGTGCCAGCAGCTTAACGGGAGGGGGTGAAGATACGCAGTATTTT.

V usage is TRBV20-1 and J usage is TRBJ1-3; unclear D gene. Germline V gene data show CDR1 as DFQATT and CDR2 as SNEGSKA (reference sequence). The CDR3 spans 13 residues. The ends were cut back, 6 bases at V and 2 bases at J, with 11 bases in the middle. The CDR3 spells CSATVTAGNTIYF. The DNA for the CDR3 is TGCAGTGCGACCGTCACCGCTGGAAACACCATATATTTT.

V and J are TRBV5-6 and TRBJ2-3; TRBD2 matches 9 bases. CDR3 length equals 14 residues. Germline trimming cut 5 bases from V and 1 base from J; bases unmatched to any gene: 2. Germline-derived CDR1 and CDR2 are SGHDT and YYEEEE. CDR3 protein: CASRRLAGTDTQYF. Here the CDR3 DNA reads TGTGCCAGCAGAAGACTAGCGGGCACAGATACGCAGTATTTT.

This clonotype was seen a handful of times. The rearrangement uses TRBV11-3 and TRBJ1-2, with D unclear. Trimming pared 3 bases from V and 5 bases from J, leaving 13 bases between. CDR3 size: 14 residues. The germline V gene encodes CDR1 SGHNT and CDR2 YENEEA. CDR3 coding DNA: TGTGCCAGCAGCTTTCCAGGCCCGCCGTATGGCTACACCTTC. This codes for CASSFPGPPYGYTF. The full variable domain, rest sourced from reference TRBV11-3 and TRBJ1-2, is EAGVVQSPRYKIIEKKQPVAFWCNPISGHNTLYWYLQNLGQGPELLIRYENEEAVDDSQLPKDRFSAERLKGVDSTLKIQPAELGDSAVYLCASSFPGPPYGYTFGSGTRLTVV.